The present T cell receptor beta chain was sequenced within a study of regulatory T cells in long-lasting Graves disease. Study at large: The antithyroid drugs taken by newly diagnosed Graves' patients had been used for under 3 months.

Building of the TCR beta libraries involved iRepertoire HTBI primers and Arm-PCR of CDR3 regions. As originally analysed: Analysis of the samples identified 50 to 70 TRBV and around 15 TRBJ segments. TCRdb fed the multiplex PCR reads into MiXCR, producing one record per CDR3 protein. The V and J calls come from TCRdb's annotation, not from the publication. In the table there are hundreds of thousands of distinct CDR3 sequences, 15% to 18% of which are singletons. Described time point: newly diagnosed GD, antithyroid drugs for less than 3 months. Scientists built the TCR library using RNA that was extracted from PBMCs. V lost 7 bases and J 4 bases, leaving 17 bases between the germline ends. The CDR3 loop spans 15 amino acids. The germline V gene has CDR1 LNHDA and CDR2 SQIVND (reference sequence). Ten or more counts support this clonotype.

The clonotype comes from a female donor with Graves disease. The rearrangement uses TRBV19 and TRBJ2-1; tentatively, D is TRBD2 (6 bases). The sequencing used peripheral blood mononuclear cells (PBMCs), collected at new diagnosis, from a patient treated with antithyroid drugs. The CDR3 sequence: CASNRGGWVYNEQFF. Written as DNA, the CDR3 is TGTGCCAGTAACCGGGGAGGTTGGGTTTACAATGAGCAGTTCTTC.